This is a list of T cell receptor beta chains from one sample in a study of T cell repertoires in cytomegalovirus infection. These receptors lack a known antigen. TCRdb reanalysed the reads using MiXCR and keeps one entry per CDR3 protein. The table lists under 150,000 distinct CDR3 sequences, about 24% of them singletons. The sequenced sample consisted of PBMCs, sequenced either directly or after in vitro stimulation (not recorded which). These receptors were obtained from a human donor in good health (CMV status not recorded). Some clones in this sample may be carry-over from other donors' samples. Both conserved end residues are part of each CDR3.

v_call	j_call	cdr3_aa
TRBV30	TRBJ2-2	CAWRVSGNTGELFF
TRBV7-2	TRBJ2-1	CASSLDRGVDEQFF
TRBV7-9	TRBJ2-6	CASSLVVNGANVLTF
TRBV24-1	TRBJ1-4	CATSSTGSDEKLFF
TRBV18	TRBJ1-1	CASSPMQIQGNTEAFF
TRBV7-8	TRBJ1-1	CASSPTKGATEAFF
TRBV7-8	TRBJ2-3	CASSSTSGTPDTQYF
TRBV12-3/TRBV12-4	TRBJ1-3	CASSLRTVGNTIYF
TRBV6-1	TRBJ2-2	CASSEALRVATGELFF
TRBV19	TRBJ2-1	CAGSIQGAKYNEQFF
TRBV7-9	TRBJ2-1	CASRQTSGPHNEQFF
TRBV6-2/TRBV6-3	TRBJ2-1	CASSPNPSGRPNEQFF
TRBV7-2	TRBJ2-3	CASSLYPSTDTQYF
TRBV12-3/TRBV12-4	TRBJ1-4	CASSLGIGEKLFF
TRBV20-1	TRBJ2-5	CSARRETQYF
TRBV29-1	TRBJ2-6	CSARSGTGANVLTF
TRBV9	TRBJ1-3	CASGRYSGNTIYF